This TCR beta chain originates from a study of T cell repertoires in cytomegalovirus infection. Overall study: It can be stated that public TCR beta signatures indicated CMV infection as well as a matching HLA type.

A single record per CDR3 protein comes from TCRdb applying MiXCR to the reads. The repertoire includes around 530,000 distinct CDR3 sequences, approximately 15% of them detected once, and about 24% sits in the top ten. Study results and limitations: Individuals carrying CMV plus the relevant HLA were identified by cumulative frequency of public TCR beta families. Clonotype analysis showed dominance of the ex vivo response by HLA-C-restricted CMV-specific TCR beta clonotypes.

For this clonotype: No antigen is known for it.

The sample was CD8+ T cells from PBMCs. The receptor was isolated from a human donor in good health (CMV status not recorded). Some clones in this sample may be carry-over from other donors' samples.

This chain's CDR3 is CASSSKEGTEAFF. The CDR3 DNA sequence: TGTGCCAGCAGCTCTAAGGAAGGCACTGAAGCTTTCTTT. V is TRBV3-1 and J is TRBJ1-1; D is ambiguous. CDR3 size: 13 residues. V lost 5 bases to trimming and J lost 4 bases, with 11 bases between them. In germline, CDR1 is LGHDT, CDR2 YNNKEL (reference sequence).